Listed here is a single T cell receptor beta chain. The data belong to a study of blood T cell repertoires in COVID-19. The wider study: Acute and convalescent COVID-19 samples came from the United States, Italy and Spain. T cells, B-cell-depleted T cells, or PBMCs provided the cDNA or gDNA that served as material.

V lost 5 bases, J lost 7 bases, and 21 bases lay in between. Germline CDR1 MNHNY, CDR2 SVGAGI (reference sequence). CDR3 length equals 15 residues. Under the authors' procedure: Scientists estimated how many nucleated cells there were by amplifying reference gene primers. Libraries were prepared by immunoSEQ multiplex PCR; TCRdb keeps only in-frame clonotypes and omits some of them. The V and J calls and clone size are taken from that table; D and trimming were inferred from the DNA. Of around 110,000 clones in the sample, just over 90% were seen once. Sequenced sample: peripheral blood. The chain carries TRBV6-6 and TRBJ2-7, with TRBD2 as a possible D gene (6 bases). The TCR sequence derives from a human donor with active COVID-19. The donor label of this sample is uncertain. The CDR3 spells CASSPPGRGSHEQYF. CDR3 sequence (DNA): TGTGCCAGCAGTCCCCCGGGACGGGGGAGTCATGAGCAGTACTTC.